This T cell receptor beta chain was observed in a study of blood T cell repertoires in COVID-19. TCRdb's table, derived via immunoSEQ multiplex PCR, lists solely in-frame clones and lacks some. The sample lists fewer than 350,000 clones; roughly nine tenths were seen once. Seattle's enrolled individuals joined amid active infection and were then monitored longitudinally. V gave up 1 base and J gave up 0 bases, with 15 bases separating them. CDR1 and CDR2 (germline): LGHDT, YNNKEL (reference sequence). The CDR3 contains 17 residues. This clone is a singleton in its sample. J is TRBJ1-2 and V is TRBV3-1 (or the pseudogene TRBV3-2), with D unresolved. The specimen was peripheral blood. The source of this sequence is a woman aged 25 to 39 with COVID-19, enrolled during active disease. CDR3 sequence reads: CASSQGALWRANYGYTF. CDR3 DNA sequence: TGTGCCAGCAGCCAAGGGGCGTTATGGCGAGCTAACTATGGCTACACCTTC.